The sequence of this T cell receptor (beta chain) was determined in a study of T cell responses to AZD1222 COVID-19 vaccine. Study results and limitations: Only 5 or 6 AZD1222 recipients tested seropositive at baseline.

This CDR3 comprises 17 residues. Germline CDR1 and CDR2: MDHEN and SYDVKM. V shed 5 bases and J shed 0 bases, with 20 bases lying between them. With regard to this clone: Its target is unknown.

Generated by immunoSEQ multiplex PCR, the TCRdb table keeps only in-frame clones and is missing some. The data contain roughly 160,000 clones, approximately 90% of them singletons. J is TRBJ2-7 and V is TRBV28; tentatively, D is TRBD1 (6 bases). Source: peripheral blood, taken on day 0 of AZD1222 vaccination. The clonotype comes from an adult in good health. Here the CDR3 reads CASSPIALEDSSYEQYF. The CDR3 region has the DNA TGTGCCAGCAGTCCTATAGCCCTCGAGGACAGCTCCTACGAGCAGTACTTC. The whole variable domain, remainder taken from reference TRBV28 and TRBJ2-7, is DVKVTQSSRYLVKRTGEKVFLECVQDMDHENMFWYRQDPGLGLRLIYFSYDVKMKEKGDIPEGYSVSREKKERFSLILESASTNQTSMYLCASSPIALEDSSYEQYFGPGTRLTVT.